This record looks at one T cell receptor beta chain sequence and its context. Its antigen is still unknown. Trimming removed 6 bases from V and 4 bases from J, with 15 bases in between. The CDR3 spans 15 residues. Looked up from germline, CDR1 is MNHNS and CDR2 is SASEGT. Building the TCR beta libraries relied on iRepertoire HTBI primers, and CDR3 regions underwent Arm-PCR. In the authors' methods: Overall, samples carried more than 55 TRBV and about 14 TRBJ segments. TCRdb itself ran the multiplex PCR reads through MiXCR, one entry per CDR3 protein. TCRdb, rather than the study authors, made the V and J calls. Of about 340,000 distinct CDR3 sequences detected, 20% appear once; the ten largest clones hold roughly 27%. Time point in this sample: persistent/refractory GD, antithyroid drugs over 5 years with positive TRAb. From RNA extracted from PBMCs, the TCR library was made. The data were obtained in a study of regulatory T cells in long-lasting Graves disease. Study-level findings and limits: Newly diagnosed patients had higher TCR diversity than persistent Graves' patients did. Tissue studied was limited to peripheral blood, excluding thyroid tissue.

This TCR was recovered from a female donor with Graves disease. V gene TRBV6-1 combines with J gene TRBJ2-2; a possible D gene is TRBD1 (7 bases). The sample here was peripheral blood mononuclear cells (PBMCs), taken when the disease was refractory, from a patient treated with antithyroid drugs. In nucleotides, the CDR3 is TGTGCCAGCAGGAGGGCAGGGGGGACCACCGGGGAGCTGTTTTTT. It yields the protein CASRRAGGTTGELFF.